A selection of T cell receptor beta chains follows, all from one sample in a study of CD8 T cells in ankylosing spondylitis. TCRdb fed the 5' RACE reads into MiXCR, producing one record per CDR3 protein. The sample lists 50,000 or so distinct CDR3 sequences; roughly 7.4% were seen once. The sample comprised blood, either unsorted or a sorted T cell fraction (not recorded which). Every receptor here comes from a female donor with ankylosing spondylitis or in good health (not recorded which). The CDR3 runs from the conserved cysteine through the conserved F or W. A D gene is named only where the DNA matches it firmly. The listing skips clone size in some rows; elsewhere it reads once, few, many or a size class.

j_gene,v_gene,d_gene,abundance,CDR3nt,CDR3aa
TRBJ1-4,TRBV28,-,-,TGTGCCAGCAGTCCGGGAAGACGGCGTGAAAAACTGTTTTTT,CASSPGRRREKLFF
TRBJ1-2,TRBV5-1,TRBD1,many,TGCGCCAGCAGCCCGGGACAGTACTATGGCTACACCTTC,CASSPGQYYGYTF
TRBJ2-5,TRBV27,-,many,TGTGCCAGCAGTTTATCACAGGGACCGGAGACCCAGTACTTC,CASSLSQGPETQYF
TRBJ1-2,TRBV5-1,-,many,TGCGCCAGCAGCCCCGGGAGGGGCTACTATGGCTACACCTTC,CASSPGRGYYGYTF
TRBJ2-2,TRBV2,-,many,TGTGCCAGAGCTCGGGGGCCCCCGAACACCGGGGAGCTGTTTTTT,CARARGPPNTGELFF
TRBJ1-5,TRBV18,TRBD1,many,TGTGCCAGCTCCGGGACTCAGGGGGGCAATCAGCCCCAGCATTTT,CASSGTQGGNQPQHF
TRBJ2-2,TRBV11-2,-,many,TGTGCCAGCAGCTTTTCAGAGAACACCGGGGAGCTGTTTTTT,CASSFSENTGELFF
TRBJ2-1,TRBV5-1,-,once,TGCGCCAGCGGAGGGTTTGACAGGGCAGGGGACTACAATGAGCAGTTCTTC,CASGGFDRAGDYNEQFF
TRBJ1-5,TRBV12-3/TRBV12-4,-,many,TGTGCCAGCAGTTTATCTAGCAATCAGCCCCAGCATTTT,CASSLSSNQPQHF
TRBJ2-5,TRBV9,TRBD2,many,TGTGCCAGCAGCGTTATGCGGGGGAGCCAAGAGACCCAGTACTTC,CASSVMRGSQETQYF
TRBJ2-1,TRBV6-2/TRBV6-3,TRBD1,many,TGTGCCAGCTCTGGACAGGGGTCCTACAATGAGCAGTTCTTC,CASSGQGSYNEQFF
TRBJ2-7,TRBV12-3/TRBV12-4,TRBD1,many,TGTGCCAGCAGTTGGGGACAGACCTACGAGCAGTACTTC,CASSWGQTYEQYF
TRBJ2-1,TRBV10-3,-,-,TGTGCCATCAGTGAGTCGTCTAGCGTTGAGCAGTTCTTC,CAISESSSVEQFF
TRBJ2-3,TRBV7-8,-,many,TGTGCCAGCAGCTTAGGGCAAACAATTTACGATACGCAGTATTTT,CASSLGQTIYDTQYF
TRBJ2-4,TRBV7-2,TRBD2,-,TGTGCCAGCAGCTTAGCGTCGGGAGGAGCTAAAAACATTCAGTACTTC,CASSLASGGAKNIQYF
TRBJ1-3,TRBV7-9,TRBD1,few,TGTGCCAGCAGCAGGGGACAGAGCTCTGGAAACACCATATATTTT,CASSRGQSSGNTIYF
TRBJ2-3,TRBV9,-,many,TGTGCCAGCAGCCCCGGTCCAGATACGCAGTATTTT,CASSPGPDTQYF
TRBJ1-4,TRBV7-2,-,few,TGTGCCAGCAGCTTAAGGATTAATGAAAAACTGTTTTTT,CASSLRINEKLFF
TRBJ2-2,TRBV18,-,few,TGTGCCAGCTCACGGGACAAACTCACCGGGGAGCTGTTTTTT,CASSRDKLTGELFF
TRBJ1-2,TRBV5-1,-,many,TGCGCCAGCAGCAGCGTATTCCCCGGGGAAGACATAGTTAACTATGGCTACACCTTC,CASSSVFPGEDIVNYGYTF
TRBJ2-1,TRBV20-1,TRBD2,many,TGCAGTGCTAGACTAGCGGGGGCTTATGAGCAGTTCTTC,CSARLAGAYEQFF
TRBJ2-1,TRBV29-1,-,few,TGCAGCGTTGAAGAGGGGGAGCATCGGTTCTTC,CSVEEGEHRFF
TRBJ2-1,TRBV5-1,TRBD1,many,TGCGCCAGCAGCTTGGGACAGGGAGATAAGCAGTTCTTC,CASSLGQGDKQFF
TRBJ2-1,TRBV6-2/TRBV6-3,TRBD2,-,TGTGCCAGCAGAGCGGGGGGAGTCGATGAGCAGTTCTTC,CASRAGGVDEQFF
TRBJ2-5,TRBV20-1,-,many,TGCAGTGCCATGACAGTGGAGACCCAGTACTTC,CSAMTVETQYF
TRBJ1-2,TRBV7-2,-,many,TGTGCCAGCAGCCTCCGGGACGCTAACCTTTATGGCTACACCTTC,CASSLRDANLYGYTF
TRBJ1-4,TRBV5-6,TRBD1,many,TGTGCCAGCAGCTTGCAGGGGGCGGACGAAAAACTGTTTTTT,CASSLQGADEKLFF
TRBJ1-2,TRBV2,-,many,TGTGCCAGCAGTGAAAAGGCCAGCATTAACTATGGCTACACCTTC,CASSEKASINYGYTF
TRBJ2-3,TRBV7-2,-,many,TGTGCCAGCAGCTTAATAGCCACAGATACGCAGTATTTT,CASSLIATDTQYF
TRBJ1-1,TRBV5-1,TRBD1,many,TGCGCCAGCAGTCCTCGGACCGGGACAGGAGGGACTGAAGCTTTCTTT,CASSPRTGTGGTEAFF
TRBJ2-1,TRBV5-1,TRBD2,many,TGCGCCAGCAGCTTGGCGGCTAGCGGGGGGATGTACAATGAGCAGTTCTTC,CASSLAASGGMYNEQFF
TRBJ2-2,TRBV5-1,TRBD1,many,TGCGCCAGCAGCTACAGGGGAAACACCGGGGAGCTGTTTTTT,CASSYRGNTGELFF
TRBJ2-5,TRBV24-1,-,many,TGTGCCACCAGTGATTGGGCGGGAGAGACCCAGTACTTC,CATSDWAGETQYF
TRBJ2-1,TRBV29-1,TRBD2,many,TGCAGCGTTGAACTAGCGGGGGGGTTCAATGAGCAGTTCTTC,CSVELAGGFNEQFF
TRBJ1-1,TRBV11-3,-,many,TGTGCCAGCAGCTTACGGAGTACGGGGGTAACTGAAGCTTTCTTT,CASSLRSTGVTEAFF
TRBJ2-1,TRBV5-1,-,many,TGCGCCAGCAGACTGGGGGGCGCCTACAATGAGCAGTTCTTC,CASRLGGAYNEQFF
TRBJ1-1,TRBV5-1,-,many,TGCGCCAGCAGAAAAGGCGGAGACCGGTGTGAGTGCGATTGTCCCACTGAAGCTTTCTTT,CASRKGGDRCECDCPTEAFF
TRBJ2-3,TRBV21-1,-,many,TGTGCCAGCAGCAAAGCTCCGGGACTAGCGGGACTAGCCACAGATACGCAGTATTTT,CASSKAPGLAGLATDTQYF
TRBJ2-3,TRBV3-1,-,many,TGTGCCAGCAGCGGGGGGCTAGCCCCCACAGATACGCAGTATTTT,CASSGGLAPTDTQYF
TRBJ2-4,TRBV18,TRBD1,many,TGTGCCAGCTCACCCGTGACAGGGAGTAACAAAAACATTCAGTACTTC,CASSPVTGSNKNIQYF